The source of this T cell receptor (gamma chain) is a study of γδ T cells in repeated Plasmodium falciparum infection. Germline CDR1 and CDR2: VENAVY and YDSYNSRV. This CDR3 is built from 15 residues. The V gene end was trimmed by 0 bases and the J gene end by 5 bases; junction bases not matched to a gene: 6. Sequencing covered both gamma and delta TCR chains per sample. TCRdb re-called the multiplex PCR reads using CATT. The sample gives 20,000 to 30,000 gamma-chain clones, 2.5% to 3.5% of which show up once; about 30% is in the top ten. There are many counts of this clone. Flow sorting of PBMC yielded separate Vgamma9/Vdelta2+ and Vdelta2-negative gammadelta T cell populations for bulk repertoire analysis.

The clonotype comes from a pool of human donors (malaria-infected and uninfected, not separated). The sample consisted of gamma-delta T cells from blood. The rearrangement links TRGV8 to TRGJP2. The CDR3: CATWDRLGSDWIKTF. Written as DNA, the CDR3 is TGTGCCACCTGGGATAGGCTGGGAAGTGATTGGATCAAGACGTTT.